Listed below are T cell receptor beta chains from one sample, sequenced in a study of vaccination and CD4 T cells after COVID-19. TCRdb itself ran the PCR reads through MiXCR, one entry per CDR3 protein. The sample lists 5,000 to 7,500 distinct CDR3 sequences, just under 30% occurring once. Which antigens these TCRs recognize remains unknown. Source material: CD4+ T cells from blood, cultured in vitro. These receptors all stem from a human donor in good health. CDR3s include the opening cysteine and the closing phenylalanine or tryptophan. Each record gives: CDR3 DNA, CDR3 protein, D gene, J gene, clone size, V gene. D genes are given only for firm matches. Not every row has a clone size; where given, it reads once, few, many or a size class.

CDR3 DNA: TGCAGTGCTAGCCATAGCAATCAGCCCCAGCATTTT
CDR3 protein: CSASHSNQPQHF
D gene: .
J gene: TRBJ1-5
clone size: .
V gene: TRBV20-1

CDR3 DNA: TGTGCCAGCAGTCTTGCCAACGGCGGAGAGACCCAGTACTTC
CDR3 protein: CASSLANGGETQYF
D gene: .
J gene: TRBJ2-5
clone size: .
V gene: TRBV27

CDR3 DNA: TGCAGCGTTTGGGGGGGAGGCAATCAGCCCCAGCATTTT
CDR3 protein: CSVWGGGNQPQHF
D gene: .
J gene: TRBJ1-5
clone size: .
V gene: TRBV29-1

CDR3 DNA: TGTGCCAGCAGCTTAGGTGTGCGGACAGGGGGCACTGAAGCTTTCTTT
CDR3 protein: CASSLGVRTGGTEAFF
D gene: TRBD1
J gene: TRBJ1-1
clone size: .
V gene: TRBV7-6

CDR3 DNA: TGTGCCAACCGGGGGGTTCGAGAGACCCAGTACTTC
CDR3 protein: CANRGVRETQYF
D gene: TRBD2
J gene: TRBJ2-5
clone size: .
V gene: TRBV6-4

CDR3 DNA: TGTGCCACCCAAGGGGGCTGGGACACTGAAGCTTTCTTT
CDR3 protein: CATQGGWDTEAFF
D gene: TRBD1
J gene: TRBJ1-1
clone size: .
V gene: TRBV2

CDR3 DNA: TGCAGTGCCAATCGGGACAATCAAGCTTTCTTT
CDR3 protein: CSANRDNQAFF
D gene: .
J gene: TRBJ1-1
clone size: few
V gene: TRBV20-1

CDR3 DNA: TGTGCCAGCAGCTTCCGTGAAAGATCCTACGAGCAGTACTTC
CDR3 protein: CASSFRERSYEQYF
D gene: .
J gene: TRBJ2-7
clone size: large
V gene: TRBV11-1

CDR3 DNA: TGTGCCAGCAGTGGGACTAGCGGGGGGGCGGATGAGCAGTTCTTC
CDR3 protein: CASSGTSGGADEQFF
D gene: TRBD2
J gene: TRBJ2-1
clone size: .
V gene: TRBV6-1

CDR3 DNA: TGTGCCAGCAGCAACGAATATAAGCAGTTCTTC
CDR3 protein: CASSNEYKQFF
D gene: .
J gene: TRBJ2-1
clone size: few
V gene: TRBV7-2

CDR3 DNA: TGCGCCAGCTGGGAGGGTTGGCAGCAAGAAGCTTTCTTT
CDR3 protein: CASWEGWQQEAFF
D gene: .
J gene: TRBJ1-1
clone size: few
V gene: TRBV10-2

CDR3 DNA: TGTGCCAGTAGTATAGATCTCCAAACAGATACGCAGTATTTT
CDR3 protein: CASSIDLQTDTQYF
D gene: .
J gene: TRBJ2-3
clone size: .
V gene: TRBV19

CDR3 DNA: TGTGCCAGCAGCGAGTCCCACGAGCAGTACTTC
CDR3 protein: CASSESHEQYF
D gene: .
J gene: TRBJ2-7
clone size: .
V gene: TRBV5-4

CDR3 DNA: TGTGCCAGCAGCCTAACAGGGGAGAAGAACTATGGCTACACCTTC
CDR3 protein: CASSLTGEKNYGYTF
D gene: TRBD1
J gene: TRBJ1-2
clone size: few
V gene: TRBV7-3

CDR3 DNA: TGTGCCAGCAGTTCAATCGCCCGGGGCCTCTATGGCTACACCTTC
CDR3 protein: CASSSIARGLYGYTF
D gene: .
J gene: TRBJ1-2
clone size: few
V gene: TRBV6-5

CDR3 DNA: TGTGCCAGCAGCCCACGGACAGGCCTCCAAGAGACCCAGTACTTC
CDR3 protein: CASSPRTGLQETQYF
D gene: TRBD1
J gene: TRBJ2-5
clone size: .
V gene: TRBV7-9

CDR3 DNA: TGTGCCAGCAGTCCTCAGGGTTTAGTAAATTCACCCCTCCACTTT
CDR3 protein: CASSPQGLVNSPLHF
D gene: .
J gene: TRBJ1-6
clone size: .
V gene: TRBV6-1

CDR3 DNA: TGTGCCAGCAGCTCCTTAGACGGCCTCTATGGCTACACCTTC
CDR3 protein: CASSSLDGLYGYTF
D gene: .
J gene: TRBJ1-2
clone size: .
V gene: TRBV11-2

CDR3 DNA: TGCGCCAGCAGCCAAGAGATTGGGTTGGGGGCTCGCTACACCTTC
CDR3 protein: CASSQEIGLGARYTF
D gene: .
J gene: TRBJ1-2
clone size: .
V gene: TRBV4-1

CDR3 DNA: TGCGCCAGCAGCTTGGTTACTTCCCAAGAGACCCAGTACTTC
CDR3 protein: CASSLVTSQETQYF
D gene: .
J gene: TRBJ2-5
clone size: .
V gene: TRBV5-1

CDR3 DNA: TGCAGCGTAGAGGATGCTTTCTTT
CDR3 protein: CSVEDAFF
D gene: .
J gene: TRBJ1-1
clone size: few
V gene: TRBV29-1

CDR3 DNA: TGCGCCAGCAGCGTGGACGCTGCTCAGCCCCAGCATTTT
CDR3 protein: CASSVDAAQPQHF
D gene: .
J gene: TRBJ1-5
clone size: .
V gene: TRBV5-1

CDR3 DNA: TGCGCCAGCAGCTTGGGCCCAGCGGGGAACCAAGAGACCCAGTACTTC
CDR3 protein: CASSLGPAGNQETQYF
D gene: TRBD2
J gene: TRBJ2-5
clone size: once
V gene: TRBV5-1

CDR3 DNA: TGTGCCAGCACCCTAGATGGACTAGCGGGAGGCGCTGAGCAGTTCTTC
CDR3 protein: CASTLDGLAGGAEQFF
D gene: TRBD2
J gene: TRBJ2-1
clone size: few
V gene: TRBV6-2/TRBV6-3

CDR3 DNA: TGTGCCAGCAGCTACGGACACCCTGACACTGAAGCTTTCTTT
CDR3 protein: CASSYGHPDTEAFF
D gene: .
J gene: TRBJ1-1
clone size: .
V gene: TRBV5-4

CDR3 DNA: TGTGCCAGCACCCGGGCCAGCGGGAGGGGAGAGACCCAGTACTTC
CDR3 protein: CASTRASGRGETQYF
D gene: TRBD2
J gene: TRBJ2-5
clone size: few
V gene: TRBV7-8

CDR3 DNA: TGTGCCAGTAGTAAAACAGGGGCCAGGCAGCCCCAGCATTTT
CDR3 protein: CASSKTGARQPQHF
D gene: TRBD1
J gene: TRBJ1-5
clone size: few
V gene: TRBV19

CDR3 DNA: TGCGCCAGCTTCGGGGCAGGGGAGAATGGCTACACCTTC
CDR3 protein: CASFGAGENGYTF
D gene: .
J gene: TRBJ1-2
clone size: few
V gene: TRBV5-1

CDR3 DNA: TGTGCCAGCAGTATCAGCGGAGCGGGTACTGAAGCTTTCTTT
CDR3 protein: CASSISGAGTEAFF
D gene: .
J gene: TRBJ1-1
clone size: .
V gene: TRBV6-1

CDR3 DNA: TGTGCCAGTAGTGAGGATAGACGGTCTTTTCAGCCCCAGCATTTT
CDR3 protein: CASSEDRRSFQPQHF
D gene: .
J gene: TRBJ1-5
clone size: few
V gene: TRBV19

CDR3 DNA: TGTGCCAGCAGCCAACAGGGAAGCCCATATGGCTACACCTTC
CDR3 protein: CASSQQGSPYGYTF
D gene: .
J gene: TRBJ1-2
clone size: few
V gene: TRBV14

CDR3 DNA: TGTGCCAGCAGCCGGGACAGGTTTAATCAGCCCCAGCATTTT
CDR3 protein: CASSRDRFNQPQHF
D gene: TRBD1
J gene: TRBJ1-5
clone size: once
V gene: TRBV5-8

CDR3 DNA: TGTGCCAGCAGTCCCATCCTGCGGGGAAGCAATCAGCCCCAGCATTTT
CDR3 protein: CASSPILRGSNQPQHF
D gene: .
J gene: TRBJ1-5
clone size: .
V gene: TRBV7-9

CDR3 DNA: TGTGCCAGCAGCCTTACCTACGAGCAGTACTTC
CDR3 protein: CASSLTYEQYF
D gene: .
J gene: TRBJ2-7
clone size: .
V gene: TRBV11-1

CDR3 DNA: TGTGCCAGCATTAGCTCTGGAAACACCATATATTTT
CDR3 protein: CASISSGNTIYF
D gene: .
J gene: TRBJ1-3
clone size: .
V gene: TRBV6-2/TRBV6-3

CDR3 DNA: TGCAGCGTAACGGACACTGAAGCTTTCTTT
CDR3 protein: CSVTDTEAFF
D gene: .
J gene: TRBJ1-1
clone size: .
V gene: TRBV29-1

CDR3 DNA: TGTGCCAGCAGCCCCGGGACTAGCGGGGGGGCCTGGGAGACCCAGTACTTC
CDR3 protein: CASSPGTSGGAWETQYF
D gene: TRBD2
J gene: TRBJ2-5
clone size: few
V gene: TRBV11-2

CDR3 DNA: TGTGCCAGCAGTTTAGCGCTGGGGGGAGGGAATTCACCCCTCCACTTT
CDR3 protein: CASSLALGGGNSPLHF
D gene: .
J gene: TRBJ1-6
clone size: few
V gene: TRBV12-3/TRBV12-4

CDR3 DNA: TGTGCCAGCAGTTACCCAGGGGCCAGGGAGCTGTTTTTT
CDR3 protein: CASSYPGARELFF
D gene: .
J gene: TRBJ2-2
clone size: .
V gene: TRBV6-2/TRBV6-3

CDR3 DNA: TGCAGTGCTGGGGGACAGGGGCCCCTCCACTTT
CDR3 protein: CSAGGQGPLHF
D gene: TRBD1
J gene: TRBJ1-6
clone size: medium-sized
V gene: TRBV20-1

CDR3 DNA: TGTGCCAGCAACCTGGGGCCGCCGCAAGAGACCCAGTACTTC
CDR3 protein: CASNLGPPQETQYF
D gene: .
J gene: TRBJ2-5
clone size: .
V gene: TRBV9

CDR3 DNA: TGTGCCAGCAGATTAGGGACAGGCAACGTCCTGACTTTC
CDR3 protein: CASRLGTGNVLTF
D gene: TRBD1
J gene: TRBJ2-6
clone size: .
V gene: TRBV7-3

CDR3 DNA: TGTGCCAGCAGTTTCAGGGTAAATCAGCCCCAGCATTTT
CDR3 protein: CASSFRVNQPQHF
D gene: .
J gene: TRBJ1-5
clone size: few
V gene: TRBV2

CDR3 DNA: TGTGCCAGCAGCCGAGTGGTAGATACGCAGTATTTT
CDR3 protein: CASSRVVDTQYF
D gene: .
J gene: TRBJ2-3
clone size: few
V gene: TRBV7-2

CDR3 DNA: TGTGCCAGTAGTATCTCTAGCGATCTACTCACAGATACGCAGTATTTT
CDR3 protein: CASSISSDLLTDTQYF
D gene: .
J gene: TRBJ2-3
clone size: .
V gene: TRBV19

CDR3 DNA: TGTGCCAGCAGTTTACAAGAGTCCGCTGAAGCTTTCTTT
CDR3 protein: CASSLQESAEAFF
D gene: .
J gene: TRBJ1-1
clone size: .
V gene: TRBV12-3/TRBV12-4

CDR3 DNA: TGTGCCAGCAGTCTAGGGGGCTGGGAGACCCAGTACTTC
CDR3 protein: CASSLGGWETQYF
D gene: TRBD1
J gene: TRBJ2-5
clone size: .
V gene: TRBV2

CDR3 DNA: TGTGCCAGCAGCTTTTCTCGTGACCTTCTTTTC
CDR3 protein: CASSFSRDLLF
D gene: .
J gene: TRBJ2-7
clone size: .
V gene: TRBV11-2